This passage covers 13 T cell receptor beta chains from one sample sequenced in a study of blood T cell repertoires in COVID-19 (dated by TCRdb to about 2020). The library was produced with the immunoSEQ multiplex PCR assay. TCRdb mirrors the immuneACCESS table, restricted to in-frame sequences. Some clones are absent from its copies; in checked studies, under half trace to an unresolved V gene, and the reason for the others is unknown. This sample has 150,000 or so clones in its table, and over 80% of those were observed once. Clones ranked in the top ten supply around 6.1% of the sample. The sequenced sample consisted of peripheral blood. The source is an older man with acute or convalescent COVID-19.

The chain employs TRBV6-6 and TRBJ1-5; D perhaps matches TRBD1 (5 bases). This CDR3 contains 13 residues. Germline V gives CDR1 MNHNY, CDR2 SVGAGI (reference sequence). Trimming removed 6 bases from V and 3 bases from J, with 9 bases in between. The CDR3 DNA is TGTGCCAGCAGAAGGGGTTCCAATCAGCCCCAGCATTTT. Translated, it gives CASRRGSNQPQHF.

The chain combines TRBV5-1 with TRBJ2-5; the match to TRBD1 covers 10 bases. CDR1 is SGHRS and CDR2 is YFSETQ in the germline V gene. V shed 0 bases and J 2 bases; nucleotides not matched to a gene: 1. This CDR3 comprises 15 residues. CDR3 sequence reads: CASSLGTGGQETQYF. CDR3 bases: TGCGCCAGCAGCTTGGGGACAGGGGGACAAGAGACCCAGTACTTC. Drawing the rest from reference TRBV5-1 and TRBJ2-5, the complete variable domain is KAGVTQTPRYLIKTRGQQVTLSCSPISGHRSVSWYQQTPGQGLQFLFEYFSETQRNKGNFPGRFSGRQFSNSRSEMNVSTLELGDSALYLCASSLGTGGQETQYFGPGTRLLVL.

The rearrangement links TRBV25-1 to TRBJ1-1; D remains ambiguous. The CDR3 extends over 13 amino acids. With 5 bases removed from V and 4 bases from J, the gap between germline ends came to 11 bases. Germline CDR1 is MGHDK and CDR2 is SYGVNS. The CDR3 here is CASSPSPSTEAFF. For the CDR3, the DNA is TGTGCCAGCAGTCCCTCGCCGAGCACTGAAGCTTTCTTT.

The chain uses TRBV5-1 and TRBJ2-1; TRBD2 agrees at 7 bases. Germline V gene sequence: CDR1 SGHRS, CDR2 YFSETQ. The CDR3 covers 16 residues. J lost 7 bases, V lost 4 bases, and 14 bases had no gene match. The CDR3 nucleotides are TGCGCCAGCAGCCAAAGCCCCAGCGGGAATGGGAATGAGCAGTTCTTC. Translation gives CASSQSPSGNGNEQFF. The entire variable domain, with the rest obtained from reference TRBV5-1 and TRBJ2-1, is as follows: KAGVTQTPRYLIKTRGQQVTLSCSPISGHRSVSWYQQTPGQGLQFLFEYFSETQRNKGNFPGRFSGRQFSNSRSEMNVSTLELGDSALYLCASSQSPSGNGNEQFFGPGTRLTVL.

V usage is TRBV5-8 and J usage is TRBJ2-5; D is possibly TRBD2 (6 bases). Germline V gene sequence: CDR1 SGHTS, CDR2 YDEGEE. The CDR3 has 14 amino acids. V was pared by 0 bases and J by 5 bases, with 11 bases between. CDR3: CASSLVRGRETQYF. CDR3 sequence (DNA): TGTGCCAGCAGCTTGGTACGGGGGAGGGAGACCCAGTACTTC.

This clone was detected only a few times. The chain joins TRBV6-5 to TRBJ1-1, with D perhaps matching TRBD1 (5 bases). CDR3 size: 14 residues. Trimming removed 8 bases at V and 5 bases at J, with 18 bases between. The V gene's germline CDR1 is MNHEY and CDR2 SVGAGI. Here the CDR3 reads CASRRSGGVTEAFF. The DNA for the CDR3 is TGTGCCAGCCGCCGAAGTGGGGGGGTTACTGAAGCTTTCTTT.

The V and J genes are TRBV11-2 and TRBJ1-1; D remains ambiguous. V lost 1 base and J 5 bases, leaving 8 bases between the germline ends. This CDR3 contains 13 residues. Germline V gives CDR1 SGHAT, CDR2 FQNNGV. CDR3 DNA: TGTGCCAGCAGCTTAGCGCGGGGTACTGAAGCTTTCTTT. It specifies CASSLARGTEAFF.

The rearrangement uses TRBV6-5 and TRBJ1-1; 9 bases line up with TRBD1. This CDR3 is built from 13 residues. CDR1 is MNHEY and CDR2 is SVGAGI in the germline V gene. The V gene end was trimmed by 5 bases and the J gene end by 3 bases; junction bases not matched to a gene: 1. The DNA for the CDR3 is TGTGCCAGCAGTAGGACAGGGGACACTGAAGCTTTCTTT. Translated: CASSRTGDTEAFF.

V is TRBV5-1 and J is TRBJ2-1; possibly TRBD1 for D (5 bases). The CDR3 covers 10 residues. Germline V gene sequence: CDR1 SGHRS, CDR2 YFSETQ. The V end was cut by 4 bases, the J end by 12 bases, with 8 bases between. The CDR3 loop is CASSGAAQFF. The CDR3 DNA follows: TGCGCCAGCAGCGGGGCTGCGCAGTTCTTC.

The rearrangement uses TRBV7-2 and TRBJ2-7; 9 bases line up with TRBD2. V gave up 5 bases and J gave up 3 bases; unmatched junction bases: 20. The CDR3 extends over 19 amino acids. Germline V gene data show CDR1 as SGHTA and CDR2 as FQGNSA. CDR3 coding DNA: TGTGCCAGCAGCCTTCCCCCCCAACTCTCGCGGGGGGGACTCTACGAGCAGTACTTC. This encodes CASSLPPQLSRGGLYEQYF.

This clone occurred a few times. This chain uses TRBV9 with TRBJ2-7, with a possible D match to TRBD2 (5 bases). Germline values: CDR1 SGDLS, CDR2 YYNGEE. CDR3 length: 15 residues. The germline V and J ends were trimmed by 4 bases and 2 bases, with 16 bases remaining between them. CDR3 nucleotide sequence: TGTGCCAGCAGCTTCGGACCACTCGGGGCCTACGAGCAGTACTTC. Amino acid sequence: CASSFGPLGAYEQYF.

Details on this clone: A junction boundary mismatches the germline segment, possibly from a read error. This same CDR3 is encoded by further DNA sequences in the sample. V usage is TRBV30 and J usage is TRBJ1-3; 12 bases line up with TRBD1. CDR3 length equals 14 residues. CDR1 and CDR2 from the germline V gene are GTSNPN and SVGIG (reference sequence). The CDR3 spells CAWRGQGAGNTIYF. The CDR3 bases are TGTGCCTGGAGGGGACAGGGGGCTGGGAACACCATATATTTT.

This sequence joins TRBV3-1 (or the pseudogene TRBV3-2) and TRBJ1-6, with 7 bases lining up with TRBD1. The germline V gene has CDR1 LGHDT and CDR2 YNNKEL (reference sequence). V shed 5 bases and J 13 bases; nucleotides not matched to a gene: 14. The CDR3 consists of 15 residues. CDR3 nucleotide sequence: TGTGCCAGCAGCTATGGACAGGCGCTTATTTCGCCCCTCCACTTT. Protein product: CASSYGQALISPLHF.